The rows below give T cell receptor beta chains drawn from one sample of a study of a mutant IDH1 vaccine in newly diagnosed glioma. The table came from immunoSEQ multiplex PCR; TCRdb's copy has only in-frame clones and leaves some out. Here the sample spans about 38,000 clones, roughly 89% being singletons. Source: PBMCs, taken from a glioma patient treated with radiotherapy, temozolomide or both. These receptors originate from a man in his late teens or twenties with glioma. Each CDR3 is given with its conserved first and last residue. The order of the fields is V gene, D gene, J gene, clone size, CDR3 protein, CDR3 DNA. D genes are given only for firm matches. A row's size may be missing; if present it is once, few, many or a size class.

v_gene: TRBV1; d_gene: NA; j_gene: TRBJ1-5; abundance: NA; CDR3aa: CTSSAPQGEVMCQPQHF; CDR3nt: TGCACCAGCAGCGCCCCGCAGGGGGAGGTTATGTGTCAGCCCCAGCATTTT
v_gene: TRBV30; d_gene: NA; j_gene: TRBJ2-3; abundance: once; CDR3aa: CAWSPPRGAPTDTQYF; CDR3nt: TGTGCCTGGAGTCCTCCTCGGGGGGCGCCCACAGATACGCAGTATTTT
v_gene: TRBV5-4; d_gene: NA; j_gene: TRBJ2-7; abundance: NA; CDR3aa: CASSLDVRDYEQYF; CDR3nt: TGTGCCAGCAGCTTGGATGTGCGGGACTACGAGCAGTACTTC
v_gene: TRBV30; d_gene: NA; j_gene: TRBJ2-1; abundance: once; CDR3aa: CAWRRRGYPYNEQFF; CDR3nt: TGTGCCTGGAGGAGGCGTGGATACCCCTACAATGAGCAGTTCTTC
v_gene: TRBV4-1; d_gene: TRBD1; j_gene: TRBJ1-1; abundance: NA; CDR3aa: CASRRQGEMNTEAFF; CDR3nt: TGCGCCAGCAGACGCCAGGGGGAGATGAACACTGAAGCTTTCTTT
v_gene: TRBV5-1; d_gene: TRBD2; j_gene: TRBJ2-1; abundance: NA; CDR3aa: CASSRTSGSDPGEQFF; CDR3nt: TGCGCCAGCAGCCGGACTAGCGGGAGCGATCCGGGTGAGCAGTTCTTC
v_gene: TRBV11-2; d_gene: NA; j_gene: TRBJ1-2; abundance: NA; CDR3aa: CASSLEQGLGYGYTF; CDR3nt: TGTGCCAGCAGCTTAGAGCAAGGGCTGGGCTATGGCTACACCTTC
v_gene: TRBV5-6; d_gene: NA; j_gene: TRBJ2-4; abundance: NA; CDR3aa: CASSQGGHIQYF; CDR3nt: TGTGCCAGCAGCCAAGGGGGTCACATTCAGTACTTC
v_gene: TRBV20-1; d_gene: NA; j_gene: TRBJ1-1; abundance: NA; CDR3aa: CSAGRDTEAFF; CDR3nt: TGCAGTGCCGGGAGGGACACTGAAGCTTTCTTT
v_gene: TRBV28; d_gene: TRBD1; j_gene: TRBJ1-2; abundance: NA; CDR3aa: CASTLFLTGGNYGYTF; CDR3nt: TGTGCCAGCACTCTCTTCCTCACAGGGGGGAACTATGGCTACACCTTC
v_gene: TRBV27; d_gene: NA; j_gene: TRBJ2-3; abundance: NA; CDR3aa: CASSLRDGPTSDTQYF; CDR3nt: TGTGCCAGCAGTTTAAGGGACGGTCCCACCTCAGATACGCAGTATTTT
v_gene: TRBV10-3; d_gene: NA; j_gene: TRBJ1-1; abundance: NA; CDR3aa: CATRRQGTEAFF; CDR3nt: TGTGCCACCCGCCGGCAGGGCACTGAAGCTTTCTTT
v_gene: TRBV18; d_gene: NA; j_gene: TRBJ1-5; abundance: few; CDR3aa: CASSPTGINSNQPQHF; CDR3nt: TGTGCCAGCTCACCCACAGGGATCAATAGCAATCAGCCCCAGCATTTT
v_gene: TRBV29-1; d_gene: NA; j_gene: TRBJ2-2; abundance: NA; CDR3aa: CSVGGGNTGELFF; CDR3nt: TGCAGCGTTGGTGGGGGGAACACCGGGGAGCTGTTTTTT
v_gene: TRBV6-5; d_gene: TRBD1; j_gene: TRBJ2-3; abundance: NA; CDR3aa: CARIRDRLTDTQYF; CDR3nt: TGTGCCAGGATCCGGGACAGGCTTACAGATACGCAGTATTTT
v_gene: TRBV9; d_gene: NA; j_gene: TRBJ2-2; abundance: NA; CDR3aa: CASSPRGASNTGELFF; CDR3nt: TGTGCCAGCAGCCCTAGGGGCGCCTCGAACACCGGGGAGCTGTTTTTT
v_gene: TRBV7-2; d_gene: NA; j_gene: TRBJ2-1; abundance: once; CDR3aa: CASSPAGGAGNEQFF; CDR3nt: TGTGCCAGCAGCCCTGCTGGGGGGGCGGGGAATGAGCAGTTCTTC
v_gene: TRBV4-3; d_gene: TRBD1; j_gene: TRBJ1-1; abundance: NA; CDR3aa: CASSQTGDEAFF; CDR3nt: TGCGCCAGCAGCCAAACAGGGGATGAAGCTTTCTTT
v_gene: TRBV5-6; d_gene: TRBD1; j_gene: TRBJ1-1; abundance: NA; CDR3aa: CASSSPSGTGNTEAFF; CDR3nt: TGTGCCAGCAGCTCACCTTCCGGGACAGGGAACACTGAAGCTTTCTTT
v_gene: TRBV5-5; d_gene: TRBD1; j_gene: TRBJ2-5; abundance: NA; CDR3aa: CASSLPPGQQETQYF; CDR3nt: TGTGCCAGCAGCTTACCCCCGGGACAGCAAGAGACCCAGTACTTC
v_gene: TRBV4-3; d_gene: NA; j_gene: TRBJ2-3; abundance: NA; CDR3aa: CASSPGGGRTDTQYF; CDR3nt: TGCGCCAGCAGCCCGGGTGGGGGTCGCACAGATACGCAGTATTTT
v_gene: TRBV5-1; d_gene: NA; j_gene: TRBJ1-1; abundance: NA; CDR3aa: CASSAPGSHTEAFF; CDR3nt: TGCGCCAGCAGCGCGCCAGGGAGTCACACTGAAGCTTTCTTT
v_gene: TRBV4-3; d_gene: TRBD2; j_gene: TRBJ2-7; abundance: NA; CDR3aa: CASSQDPWGDRGVEQYF; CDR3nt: TGCGCCAGCAGCCAAGACCCCTGGGGGGACCGGGGGGTCGAGCAGTACTTC
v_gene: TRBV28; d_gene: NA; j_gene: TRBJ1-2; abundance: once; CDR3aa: CASSLEHRNYGYTF; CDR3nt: TGTGCCAGCAGTTTGGAACACAGAAACTATGGCTACACCTTC
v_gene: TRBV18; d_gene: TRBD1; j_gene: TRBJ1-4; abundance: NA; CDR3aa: CASSPGQGHEKLFF; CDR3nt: TGTGCCAGCTCACCGGGACAGGGACACGAAAAACTGTTTTTT
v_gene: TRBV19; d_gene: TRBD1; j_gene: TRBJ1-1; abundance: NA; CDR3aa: CASSFARGTGNFEAFF; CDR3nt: TGTGCCAGTAGTTTTGCCCGCGGGACAGGGAATTTTGAAGCTTTCTTT
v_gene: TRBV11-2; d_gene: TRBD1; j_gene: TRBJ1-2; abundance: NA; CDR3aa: CASSLGQGSGYTF; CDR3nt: TGTGCCAGCAGCTTGGGACAGGGTTCAGGCTACACCTTC
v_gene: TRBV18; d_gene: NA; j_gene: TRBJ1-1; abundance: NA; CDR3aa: CASSPPGGKAEAFF; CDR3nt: TGTGCCAGCTCACCCCCGGGGGGTAAGGCTGAAGCTTTCTTT
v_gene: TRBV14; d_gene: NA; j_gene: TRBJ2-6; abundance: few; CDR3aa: CASSPLGGANVLTF; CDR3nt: TGTGCCAGCAGCCCCCTAGGTGGGGCCAACGTCCTGACTTTC
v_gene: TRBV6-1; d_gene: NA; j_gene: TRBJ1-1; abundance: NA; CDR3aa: CASSDIGSSEAFF; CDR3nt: TGTGCCAGCAGTGATATAGGGAGTAGTGAAGCTTTCTTT
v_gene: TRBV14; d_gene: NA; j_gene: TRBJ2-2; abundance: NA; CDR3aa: CASSQVGATGELFF; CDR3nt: TGTGCCAGCAGCCAAGTGGGGGCCACCGGGGAGCTGTTTTTT
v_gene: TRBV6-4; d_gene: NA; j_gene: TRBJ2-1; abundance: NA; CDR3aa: CASSDSGSSYNEQFF; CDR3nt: TGTGCCAGCAGTGACTCAGGGAGCTCCTACAATGAGCAGTTCTTC
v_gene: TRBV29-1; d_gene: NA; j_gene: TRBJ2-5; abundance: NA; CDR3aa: CSVWGERDPDPETQYF; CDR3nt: TGCAGCGTTTGGGGTGAGAGGGACCCCGACCCGGAGACCCAGTACTTC
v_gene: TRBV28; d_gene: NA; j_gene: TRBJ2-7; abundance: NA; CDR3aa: CASKGRRLGYEQYF; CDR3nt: TGTGCCAGCAAAGGACGCAGGTTGGGCTACGAGCAGTACTTC
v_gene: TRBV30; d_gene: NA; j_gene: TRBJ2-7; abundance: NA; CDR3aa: CAWSVGRAREQYF; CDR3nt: TGTGCCTGGAGTGTAGGCAGGGCGAGAGAGCAGTACTTC
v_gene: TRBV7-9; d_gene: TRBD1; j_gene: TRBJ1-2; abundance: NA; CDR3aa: CAGQGAGGYTF; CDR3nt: TGTGCCGGCCAGGGGGCGGGAGGCTACACCTTC
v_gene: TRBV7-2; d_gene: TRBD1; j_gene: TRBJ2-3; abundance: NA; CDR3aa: CASSPRGQGSRLSTDTQYF; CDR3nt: TGTGCCAGCAGCCCTCGGGGACAGGGCTCGAGATTAAGCACAGATACGCAGTATTTT
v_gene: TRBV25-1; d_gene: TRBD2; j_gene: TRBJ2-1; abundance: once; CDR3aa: CASSTLAGGPRNEQFF; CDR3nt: TGTGCCAGCAGTACCTTAGCGGGAGGGCCCAGGAATGAGCAGTTCTTC
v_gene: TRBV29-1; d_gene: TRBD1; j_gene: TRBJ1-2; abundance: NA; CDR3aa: CSVGQANYGYTF; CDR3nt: TGCAGCGTGGGACAGGCTAACTATGGCTACACCTTC
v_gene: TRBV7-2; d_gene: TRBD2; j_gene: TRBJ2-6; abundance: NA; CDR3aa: CASSSPSGRVPGANVLTF; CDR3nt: TGTGCCAGCAGCTCACCTAGCGGGAGAGTCCCCGGGGCCAACGTCCTGACTTTC
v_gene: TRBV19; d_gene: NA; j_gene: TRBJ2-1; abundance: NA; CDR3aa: CASSIDRRESRGGQFF; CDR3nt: TGTGCCAGTAGTATAGATAGGCGGGAAAGCAGAGGAGGGCAGTTCTTC
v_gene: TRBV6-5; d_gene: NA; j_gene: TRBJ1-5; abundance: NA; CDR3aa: CASRPAYSNQPQHF; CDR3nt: TGTGCCAGCCGTCCAGCTTATAGCAATCAGCCCCAGCATTTT
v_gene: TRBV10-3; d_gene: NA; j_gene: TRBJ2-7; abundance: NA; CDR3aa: CAISGPLASYNSYEQYF; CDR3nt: TGTGCCATCAGTGGCCCTCTAGCTTCCTATAACTCCTACGAGCAGTACTTC
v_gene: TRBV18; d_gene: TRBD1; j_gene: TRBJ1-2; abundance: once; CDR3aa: CASSPDRREGYTF; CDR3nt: TGTGCCAGCTCACCGGACAGGAGGGAGGGGTACACCTTC
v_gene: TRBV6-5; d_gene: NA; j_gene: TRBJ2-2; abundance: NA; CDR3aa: CASENVGGELFF; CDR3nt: TGTGCCAGCGAGAATGTTGGTGGGGAGCTGTTTTTT
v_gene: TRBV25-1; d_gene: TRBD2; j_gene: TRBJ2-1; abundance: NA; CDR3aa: CASSGPSGSYNEQFF; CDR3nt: TGTGCCAGCAGTGGTCCTAGCGGGAGCTACAATGAGCAGTTCTTC
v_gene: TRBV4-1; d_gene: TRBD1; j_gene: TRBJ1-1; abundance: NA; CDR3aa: CASSQTADRGTEAFF; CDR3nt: TGCGCCAGCAGCCAAACCGCGGACAGGGGGACTGAAGCTTTCTTT
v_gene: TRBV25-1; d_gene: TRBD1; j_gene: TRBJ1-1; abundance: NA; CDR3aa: CASSDAGTGLSF; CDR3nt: TGTGCCAGCTCCGACGCCGGGACAGGGCTTTCTTTT
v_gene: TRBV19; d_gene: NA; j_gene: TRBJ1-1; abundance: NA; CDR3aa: CASTHLAGASKRNTEAFF; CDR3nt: TGTGCCAGTACCCATCTGGCAGGGGCTTCGAAACGGAACACTGAAGCTTTCTTT
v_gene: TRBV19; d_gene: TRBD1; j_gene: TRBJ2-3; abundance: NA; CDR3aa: CASKAGGQHTQYF; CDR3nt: TGTGCCAGTAAAGCTGGGGGACAGCATACGCAGTATTTT
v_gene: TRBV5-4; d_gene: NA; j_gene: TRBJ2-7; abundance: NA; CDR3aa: CASSLEGVDEQYF; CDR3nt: TGTGCCAGCAGCTTGGAGGGAGTGGACGAGCAGTACTTC
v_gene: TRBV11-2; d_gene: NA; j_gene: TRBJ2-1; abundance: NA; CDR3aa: CASSPVSGTYNEQFF; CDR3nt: TGTGCCAGCAGCCCCGTTAGCGGAACCTACAATGAGCAGTTCTTC
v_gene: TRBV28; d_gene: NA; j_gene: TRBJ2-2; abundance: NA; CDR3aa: CASSSGTLTGELFF; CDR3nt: TGTGCCAGCAGTTCCGGGACCCTTACCGGGGAGCTGTTTTTT